Listed below are T cell receptor beta chains from one sample, sequenced in a study of post-analysis software for immune sequencing data. Via MiXCR, TCRdb re-called the PCR reads, giving one row per CDR3 protein. The table includes roughly 800,000 distinct CDR3 sequences, about 43% detected once. Material for sequencing was blood. All receptors come from a girl aged 10-17 years with multiple sclerosis. Each CDR3 is given with its conserved first and last residue. D genes are given only for firm matches. Clone size appears in some rows only: once, few, many, or a class for an expanded clone.

TRBJ1-1 TRBV7-9 - - CASSSDRKNTEAFF TGTGCCAGCAGCTCCGACAGGAAGAACACTGAAGCTTTCTTT
TRBJ1-2 TRBV12-3/TRBV12-4 - TRBD1 CASRRGLVRGYTF TGTGCCAGCAGAAGGGGGCTCGTGAGGGGCTACACCTTC
TRBJ1-1 TRBV29-1 - - CGGANTEAFF TGCGGTGGGGCGAACACTGAAGCTTTCTTT
TRBJ1-1 TRBV9 - - CASSVGAEIMNTEAFF TGTGCCAGCAGCGTAGGGGCAGAGATTATGAACACTGAAGCTTTCTTT
TRBJ2-1 TRBV2 - - CASNEPGWRDYSTNEQFF TGTGCCAGCAATGAGCCTGGTTGGCGGGATTACAGCACCAATGAGCAGTTCTTC
TRBJ1-2 TRBV6-5 - - CASTRGGYGYTF TGTGCCAGCACCCGCGGGGGCTATGGCTACACCTTC
TRBJ1-1 TRBV4-3 - - CASSQAWRRNTEAFF TGCGCCAGCAGCCAAGCGTGGCGCAGGAACACTGAAGCTTTCTTT
TRBJ2-1 TRBV29-1 - - CSVLIAYNEQFF TGCAGCGTTCTAATTGCGTACAATGAGCAGTTCTTC
TRBJ2-3 TRBV6-5 few TRBD2 CASRLGLAGDLATQYF TGTGCCAGCAGACTCGGACTAGCGGGAGATCTCGCTACGCAGTATTTT
TRBJ1-1 TRBV7-2 - - CASSLAGDSEAFF TGTGCCAGCAGCTTAGCGGGGGACTCTGAAGCTTTCTTT
TRBJ1-1 TRBV15 - - CATSRSRVTEAFF TGTGCCACCAGCAGATCGCGGGTAACTGAAGCTTTCTTT
TRBJ2-3 TRBV2 once - CASSEAPTTDTQYF TGTGCCAGCAGTGAAGCGCCAACCACAGATACGCAGTATTTT